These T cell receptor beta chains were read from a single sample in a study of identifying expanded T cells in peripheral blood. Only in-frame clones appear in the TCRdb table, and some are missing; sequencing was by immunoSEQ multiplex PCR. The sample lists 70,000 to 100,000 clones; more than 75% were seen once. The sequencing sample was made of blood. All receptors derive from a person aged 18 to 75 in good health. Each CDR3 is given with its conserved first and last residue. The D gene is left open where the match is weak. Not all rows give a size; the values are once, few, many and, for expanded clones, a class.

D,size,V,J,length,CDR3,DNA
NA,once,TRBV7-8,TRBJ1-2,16,CASSLGGLGGDYGYTF,TGTGCCAGCAGCTTAGGAGGGCTCGGCGGGGACTATGGCTACACCTTC
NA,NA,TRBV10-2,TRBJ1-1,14,CASSVVGSDTEAFF,TGCGCCAGCAGTGTCGTGGGGTCGGACACTGAAGCTTTCTTT
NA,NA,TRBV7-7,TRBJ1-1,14,CASSPGPGAPEAFF,TGTGCCAGCAGCCCGGGACCAGGCGCTCCTGAAGCTTTCTTT
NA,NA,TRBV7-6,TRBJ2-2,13,CASSWGVAGELFF,TGTGCCAGCAGCTGGGGGGTGGCCGGGGAGCTGTTTTTT
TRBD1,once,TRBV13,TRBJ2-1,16,CASSHPRDRVFNEQFF,TGTGCCAGCAGCCACCCCCGGGACAGGGTTTTCAATGAGCAGTTCTTC
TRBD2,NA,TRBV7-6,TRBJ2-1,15,CASSLESGGAYEQFF,TGTGCCAGCAGCTTAGAGAGCGGGGGGGCCTATGAGCAGTTCTTC
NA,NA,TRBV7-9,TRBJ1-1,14,CASSPDTGNTEAFF,TGTGCCAGCTCCCCAGATACAGGGAACACTGAAGCTTTCTTT
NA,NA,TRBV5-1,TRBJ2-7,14,CASGGGGATYEQYF,TGCGCCAGCGGAGGGGGGGGCGCGACCTACGAGCAGTACTTC
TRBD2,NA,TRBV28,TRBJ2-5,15,CASRVTSETQETQYF,TGTGCCAGCAGGGTGACTAGCGAAACCCAAGAGACCCAGTACTTC
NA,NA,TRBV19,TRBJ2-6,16,CASSSYRESGANVLTF,TGTGCCAGTAGTTCATACAGGGAGTCTGGGGCCAACGTCCTGACTTTC
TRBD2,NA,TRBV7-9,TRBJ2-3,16,CASSPRLAGPTDTQYF,TGTGCCAGCAGCCCGAGACTAGCGGGGCCCACAGATACGCAGTATTTT
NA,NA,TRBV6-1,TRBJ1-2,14,CASSEDRDRYGYTF,TGTGCCAGCAGTGAAGACAGGGATCGATATGGCTACACCTTC
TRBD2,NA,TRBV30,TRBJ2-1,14,CACTSGGPYNEQFF,TGTGCCTGTACTAGCGGGGGCCCTTACAATGAGCAGTTCTTC
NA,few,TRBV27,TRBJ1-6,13,CASSLIKGSTLHF,TGTGCCAGCAGTTTGATCAAGGGCAGCACCCTCCACTTT
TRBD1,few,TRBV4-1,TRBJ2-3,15,CASRMTGVRTDTQYF,TGCGCCAGCAGGATGACAGGGGTCCGCACAGATACGCAGTATTTT
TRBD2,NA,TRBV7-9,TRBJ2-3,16,CASSLGLAGLRDTQYF,TGTGCCAGCAGCTTAGGACTAGCGGGGCTCCGAGATACGCAGTATTTT
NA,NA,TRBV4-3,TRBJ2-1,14,CASSQDGWNNEQFF,TGCGCCAGCAGCCAAGATGGGTGGAACAATGAGCAGTTCTTC
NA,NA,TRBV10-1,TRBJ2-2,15,CASKVNRTTTGELFF,TGCGCCAGCAAGGTTAACAGGACCACGACCGGGGAGCTGTTTTTT
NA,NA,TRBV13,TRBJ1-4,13,CASSSPRARKLFF,TGTGCCAGCAGCTCCCCAAGGGCTAGAAAACTGTTTTTT
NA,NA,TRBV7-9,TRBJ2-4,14,CASSLEGSKNIQYF,TGTGCCAGCAGCTTGGAGGGTTCCAAAAACATTCAGTACTTC
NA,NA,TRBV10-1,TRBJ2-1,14,CASSDAGAMNEQFF,TGCGCCAGCAGTGATGCCGGGGCGATGAATGAGCAGTTCTTC
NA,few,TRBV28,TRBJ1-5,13,CASRWTLGQPQHF,TGTGCCAGCCGGTGGACCCTGGGTCAGCCCCAGCATTTT
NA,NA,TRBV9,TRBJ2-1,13,CASSVMLAGEQFF,TGTGCCAGCAGCGTTATGCTAGCAGGTGAGCAGTTCTTC
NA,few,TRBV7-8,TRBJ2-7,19,CASSLRLMGPGTKAYEQYF,TGTGCCAGCAGCTTACGACTAATGGGCCCCGGGACGAAAGCCTACGAGCAGTACTTC